This is a list of T cell receptor beta chains from one sample in a study of cytomegalovirus exposure and HLA in healthy donors. Here immunoSEQ multiplex PCR was the method, and the copy in TCRdb shows in-frame clones only, minus some. This sample yields about 160,000 clones, of which 68% are seen a single time; less than 3.5% belongs to the top ten. Sequencing was done on a sample of PBMCs. The receptors stem from a middle-aged woman in good health and CMV-seropositive. CDR3s include the opening cysteine and the closing phenylalanine or tryptophan. The order of the fields is J gene, V gene, clone size, D gene, CDR3 protein, CDR3 DNA. A D gene is named only where the DNA matches it firmly. Where a row states a size, it is once, few, many or the class of an expanded clone; other rows omit it.

J gene: TRBJ1-1
V gene: TRBV7-9
clone size: NA
D gene: NA
CDR3 protein: CSSSRVTLEAFF
CDR3 DNA: TGTTCCAGCAGCCGGGTTACTCTGGAAGCTTTCTTT

J gene: TRBJ2-3
V gene: TRBV7-2
clone size: NA
D gene: NA
CDR3 protein: CASTIEVRDTQYF
CDR3 DNA: TGTGCCAGCACCATAGAGGTACGGGACACCCAGTATTTT

J gene: TRBJ1-6
V gene: TRBV6-4
clone size: NA
D gene: NA
CDR3 protein: CASSPTGQNSPLHF
CDR3 DNA: TGTGCCAGCAGCCCGACAGGACAGAATTCACCCCTCCACTTT

J gene: TRBJ2-3
V gene: TRBV27
clone size: NA
D gene: NA
CDR3 protein: CASSLSGGAQYF
CDR3 DNA: TGTGCCAGCAGTTTGTCCGGCGGAGCGCAGTATTTT

J gene: TRBJ2-1
V gene: TRBV6-5
clone size: NA
D gene: TRBD1
CDR3 protein: CASSLGTGSSGQFF
CDR3 DNA: TGTGCCAGCAGTTTAGGGACAGGGTCCAGCGGGCAGTTCTTC

J gene: TRBJ2-3
V gene: TRBV28
clone size: NA
D gene: NA
CDR3 protein: CASSFTRSSTDTQYF
CDR3 DNA: TGTGCCAGCAGTTTTACGAGAAGTAGCACAGATACGCAGTATTTT

J gene: TRBJ2-1
V gene: TRBV4-3
clone size: once
D gene: TRBD2
CDR3 protein: CASSQDLASGNLHEQFF
CDR3 DNA: TGCGCCAGCAGCCAAGACCTTGCTAGCGGGAACCTTCATGAGCAGTTCTTC

J gene: TRBJ2-5
V gene: TRBV7-2
clone size: NA
D gene: TRBD1
CDR3 protein: CASSSQTGSGETQYF
CDR3 DNA: TGTGCCAGCAGCTCCCAGACAGGGTCGGGGGAGACCCAGTACTTC

J gene: TRBJ2-7
V gene: TRBV28
clone size: few
D gene: NA
CDR3 protein: CASSLDQVPYEQYF
CDR3 DNA: TGTGCCAGCAGTTTAGATCAGGTGCCCTACGAGCAGTACTTC

J gene: TRBJ2-5
V gene: TRBV5-4
clone size: NA
D gene: NA
CDR3 protein: CASRGADGTRQETQYF
CDR3 DNA: TGTGCCAGCAGGGGGGCGGACGGAACCCGACAAGAGACCCAGTACTTC

J gene: TRBJ2-7
V gene: TRBV28
clone size: NA
D gene: NA
CDR3 protein: CASSLTTVSYEQYF
CDR3 DNA: TGTGCCAGCAGTTTAACGACAGTGTCCTACGAGCAGTACTTC

J gene: TRBJ1-5
V gene: TRBV7-2
clone size: NA
D gene: NA
CDR3 protein: CASSLAPGHTFAQPQHF
CDR3 DNA: TGTGCCAGCAGCTTAGCACCGGGACATACGTTCGCTCAGCCCCAGCATTTT

J gene: TRBJ1-1
V gene: TRBV4-2
clone size: once
D gene: NA
CDR3 protein: CASSPTEGAEAFF
CDR3 DNA: TGTGCCAGCAGCCCCACGGAGGGCGCTGAAGCTTTCTTT

J gene: TRBJ2-7
V gene: TRBV4-1
clone size: NA
D gene: NA
CDR3 protein: CASSQAPQTDEQYF
CDR3 DNA: TGCGCCAGCAGCCAAGCCCCCCAAACGGACGAGCAGTACTTC

J gene: TRBJ1-5
V gene: TRBV7-2
clone size: once
D gene: NA
CDR3 protein: CASSLVGDSNQPQHF
CDR3 DNA: TGTGCCAGCAGCTTAGTGGGAGATAGCAATCAGCCCCAGCATTTT

J gene: TRBJ1-2
V gene: TRBV2
clone size: NA
D gene: NA
CDR3 protein: CASSVPGGYTF
CDR3 DNA: TGTGCCAGCAGTGTTCCGGGTGGCTACACCTTC

J gene: TRBJ1-6
V gene: TRBV2
clone size: NA
D gene: NA
CDR3 protein: CASSEWSGNSYNSPLHF
CDR3 DNA: TGTGCCAGCAGTGAATGGTCAGGGAATAGTTATAATTCACCCCTCCACTTC

J gene: TRBJ1-2
V gene: TRBV19
clone size: NA
D gene: NA
CDR3 protein: CASSEGRGRATNYGYTF
CDR3 DNA: TGTGCCAGTAGCGAAGGAAGAGGGAGGGCGACTAACTATGGCTACACCTTC

J gene: TRBJ2-5
V gene: TRBV7-2
clone size: NA
D gene: NA
CDR3 protein: CASSLVGGASQETQYF
CDR3 DNA: TGTGCCAGCAGCTTGGTTGGGGGGGCCTCCCAAGAGACCCAGTACTTC

J gene: TRBJ1-4
V gene: TRBV2
clone size: NA
D gene: TRBD1
CDR3 protein: CASIFSGGSEKLFF
CDR3 DNA: TGTGCCAGTATCTTCTCAGGGGGCAGTGAAAAACTGTTTTTT

J gene: TRBJ2-3
V gene: TRBV18
clone size: NA
D gene: TRBD2
CDR3 protein: CASSPLGLAGDLTDTQYF
CDR3 DNA: TGTGCCAGCTCACCACTGGGACTAGCGGGGGACCTCACAGATACGCAGTATTTT

J gene: TRBJ2-7
V gene: TRBV6-5
clone size: NA
D gene: NA
CDR3 protein: CASSYRGPSYEQYF
CDR3 DNA: TGTGCCAGCAGTTACAGGGGCCCCTCCTACGAGCAGTACTTC

J gene: TRBJ2-7
V gene: TRBV6-5
clone size: NA
D gene: TRBD2
CDR3 protein: CASRLAGINEQYF
CDR3 DNA: TGTGCCAGCAGGCTAGCGGGGATAAACGAGCAGTACTTC

J gene: TRBJ1-4
V gene: TRBV6-5
clone size: NA
D gene: NA
CDR3 protein: CASSQPLNDGGKLFF
CDR3 DNA: TGTGCCAGCAGCCAGCCACTTAATGACGGGGGAAAACTGTTTTTT

J gene: TRBJ2-7
V gene: TRBV7-9
clone size: few
D gene: NA
CDR3 protein: CSSSLVPGSYEQYF
CDR3 DNA: TGTTCCAGCAGCTTAGTCCCGGGCTCCTACGAGCAGTACTTC

J gene: TRBJ2-1
V gene: TRBV5-1
clone size: NA
D gene: NA
CDR3 protein: CASSLGGGSYNEQFF
CDR3 DNA: TGCGCCAGCAGCTTAGGGGGTGGGTCCTACAATGAGCAGTTCTTC

J gene: TRBJ1-5
V gene: TRBV18
clone size: NA
D gene: TRBD1
CDR3 protein: CASSPDRDYQPQHF
CDR3 DNA: TGTGCCAGCTCACCCGACAGGGACTATCAGCCCCAGCATTTT

J gene: TRBJ2-7
V gene: TRBV19
clone size: NA
D gene: TRBD1
CDR3 protein: CASLPQPGTGGSVQYF
CDR3 DNA: TGTGCCAGTCTCCCTCAACCCGGGACAGGGGGTTCGGTGCAGTACTTC

J gene: TRBJ2-1
V gene: TRBV9
clone size: few
D gene: NA
CDR3 protein: CASSVEGRGANEQFF
CDR3 DNA: TGTGCCAGCAGCGTAGAAGGTCGTGGGGCGAATGAGCAGTTCTTC

J gene: TRBJ2-5
V gene: TRBV19
clone size: NA
D gene: TRBD1
CDR3 protein: CASGPGGETQYF
CDR3 DNA: TGTGCCAGTGGGCCAGGGGGAGAGACCCAGTACTTC

J gene: TRBJ2-7
V gene: TRBV19
clone size: NA
D gene: NA
CDR3 protein: CASSLGSSYEQYF
CDR3 DNA: TGTGCCAGTAGTTTGGGGAGCTCCTACGAGCAGTACTTC

J gene: TRBJ2-7
V gene: TRBV27
clone size: NA
D gene: TRBD2
CDR3 protein: CASRTSGATYEQYF
CDR3 DNA: TGTGCCAGCAGGACTAGCGGGGCGACCTACGAGCAGTACTTC

J gene: TRBJ1-6
V gene: TRBV27
clone size: NA
D gene: TRBD1
CDR3 protein: CASSLGQGYRSPLHF
CDR3 DNA: TGTGCCAGCAGTTTAGGACAGGGCTATAGGTCACCCCTCCACTTT

J gene: TRBJ1-2
V gene: TRBV6-4
clone size: once
D gene: TRBD1
CDR3 protein: CASRRTGLDGYTF
CDR3 DNA: TGTGCCAGCAGGCGGACAGGGTTAGATGGCTACACCTTC

J gene: TRBJ2-7
V gene: TRBV7-2
clone size: NA
D gene: TRBD2
CDR3 protein: CASRTTSGSVYEQYF
CDR3 DNA: TGTGCCAGCAGGACTACTAGCGGGAGTGTTTACGAGCAGTACTTC

J gene: TRBJ1-2
V gene: TRBV5-1
clone size: NA
D gene: NA
CDR3 protein: CASSPGMEGHGYTF
CDR3 DNA: TGCGCCAGCAGCCCCGGGATGGAGGGCCATGGCTACACCTTC

J gene: TRBJ2-7
V gene: TRBV5-1
clone size: few
D gene: TRBD2
CDR3 protein: CASSLRRGLGVREQYF
CDR3 DNA: TGCGCCAGCAGCTTACGAAGAGGACTAGGGGTTCGCGAGCAGTACTTC

J gene: TRBJ2-7
V gene: TRBV9
clone size: NA
D gene: TRBD2
CDR3 protein: CASSVEVGGSYEQYF
CDR3 DNA: TGTGCCAGCAGCGTAGAAGTGGGAGGGTCCTACGAGCAGTACTTC

J gene: TRBJ2-1
V gene: TRBV5-4
clone size: few
D gene: NA
CDR3 protein: CASSLVGVTSYNEQFF
CDR3 DNA: TGTGCCAGCAGCTTGGTCGGGGTTACGTCCTACAATGAGCAGTTCTTC

J gene: TRBJ1-1
V gene: TRBV2
clone size: NA
D gene: TRBD1
CDR3 protein: CASSRQGANTEAFF
CDR3 DNA: TGTGCCAGCAGTCGACAGGGGGCGAACACTGAAGCTTTCTTT

J gene: TRBJ2-3
V gene: TRBV11-3
clone size: NA
D gene: TRBD2
CDR3 protein: CASSSGGAGLDTQYF
CDR3 DNA: TGTGCCAGCAGCAGCGGGGGGGCCGGGTTAGATACGCAGTATTTT

J gene: TRBJ1-3
V gene: TRBV4-2
clone size: NA
D gene: NA
CDR3 protein: CASSPRTDPGGGNTIYF
CDR3 DNA: TGTGCCAGCAGCCCGCGAACGGACCCCGGGGGTGGAAACACCATATATTTT

J gene: TRBJ2-7
V gene: TRBV7-2
clone size: NA
D gene: TRBD1
CDR3 protein: CASSLARTGVSYEQYF
CDR3 DNA: TGTGCCAGCAGCTTAGCGAGGACAGGGGTCTCCTACGAGCAGTACTTC

J gene: TRBJ2-4
V gene: TRBV6-5
clone size: few
D gene: TRBD2
CDR3 protein: CATQAGGGYIQYF
CDR3 DNA: TGTGCCACCCAAGCGGGGGGCGGGTACATTCAGTACTTC

J gene: TRBJ2-3
V gene: TRBV7-7
clone size: NA
D gene: TRBD2
CDR3 protein: CASSWGGLSTDTQYF
CDR3 DNA: TGTGCTAGCAGCTGGGGGGGGTTGAGCACAGATACGCAGTATTTT

J gene: TRBJ1-5
V gene: TRBV5-5
clone size: NA
D gene: TRBD1
CDR3 protein: CASTRTGSIGNQPQHF
CDR3 DNA: TGTGCCAGCACCCGGACAGGGAGTATTGGCAATCAGCCCCAGCATTTT

J gene: TRBJ2-1
V gene: TRBV2
clone size: NA
D gene: NA
CDR3 protein: CASNQETRRYEQFF
CDR3 DNA: TGTGCCAGCAACCAAGAGACCAGGCGCTATGAGCAGTTCTTC

J gene: TRBJ1-3
V gene: TRBV4-2
clone size: few
D gene: NA
CDR3 protein: CASSQEGLKSGGRIGNTIYF
CDR3 DNA: TGTGCCAGCAGCCAAGAGGGACTCAAGAGCGGGGGGCGAATAGGAAACACCATATATTTT

J gene: TRBJ2-7
V gene: TRBV11-2
clone size: NA
D gene: TRBD1
CDR3 protein: CASSLEGTGGYEQYF
CDR3 DNA: TGTGCCAGCAGCTTAGAAGGGACAGGGGGGTACGAGCAGTACTTC

J gene: TRBJ1-5
V gene: TRBV4-3
clone size: NA
D gene: TRBD1
CDR3 protein: CASSQGQGVNQPQHF
CDR3 DNA: TGCGCCAGCAGCCAAGGACAGGGGGTAAATCAGCCCCAGCATTTT

J gene: TRBJ1-2
V gene: TRBV2
clone size: few
D gene: TRBD1
CDR3 protein: CASSEGGRGNYGYTF
CDR3 DNA: TGTGCCAGCAGTGAAGGAGGCAGGGGGAACTATGGCTACACCTTC

J gene: TRBJ2-7
V gene: TRBV5-1
clone size: NA
D gene: TRBD2
CDR3 protein: CASSFRAGTNYEQYF
CDR3 DNA: TGCGCCAGCAGCTTTAGAGCGGGAACAAACTACGAGCAGTACTTC

J gene: TRBJ1-3
V gene: TRBV10-3
clone size: few
D gene: TRBD1
CDR3 protein: CATIRDSSGNTIYF
CDR3 DNA: TGTGCCACCATTCGGGACAGCTCTGGAAACACCATATATTTT